This TCR beta chain was documented in a study of blood T cell repertoires in COVID-19. Study information: COVID-19 samples from acute and convalescent phases originated in the United States, Italy and Spain. PBMCs, B-cell-depleted T cells, or T cells provided the cDNA or gDNA that made up the material.

Trimming left V 3 bases short and J 2 bases short, with 9 bases between. The CDR3 is 14 residues long. CDR1 and CDR2 from the germline V gene are KGHSH and LQKENI. Original analysis: Using reference gene primer amplification, nucleated cell counts were estimated. The repertoire was sequenced with immunoSEQ multiplex PCR; TCRdb's copy has only in-frame clones and lacks some. The V and J calls and the clone size are those of that table, but D and trimming were determined from the DNA. The table records about 98,000 clones, about 80% of them present only once. V and J are TRBV18 and TRBJ2-3; weak D call: TRBD2 (6 bases). This sequence originates from a man between 65 and 79 years old with acute or convalescent COVID-19. The sample was peripheral blood. The CDR3 is CASSPTGVTDTQYF. CDR3 DNA sequence: TGTGCCAGCTCACCCACGGGGGTCACAGATACGCAGTATTTT.